This TCR beta chain was captured in a study of CXCR3-negative and CXCR3-positive naive CD8 T cells. The CDR3 is 13 residues long. Looked up from germline, CDR1 is SEHNR and CDR2 is FQNEAQ (reference sequence). About this clonotype: Its antigen is unknown.

The method, 5' RACE with UMI labels, was used to prepare the TRB cDNA libraries. TCRdb reprocessed the 5' RACE reads and reports one entry per CDR3 protein, with no DNA. In all, the sample yields 100,000 to 150,000 distinct CDR3 sequences. Study findings and constraints: In CXCR3-positive naive cells, the TRB CDR3s were more hydrophobic than in CXCR3-negative naive cells.

The sequence was obtained from a human donor in good health. Some clones in this sample may be carry-over from other donors' samples. The chain combines TRBV7-9 with TRBJ1-1. The specimen was naive CXCR3- CD8+ T cells from blood. This sample's subset: CD45RO-CCR7+CD27+CD95- naive CD8+ T cells lacking CXCR3 (TNR3-). The CDR3 region is CAMGALRGTEAFF.